This note documents a single T cell receptor (beta chain) sequence. Antigen specificity is unknown. The read ends 3 residues before the CDR3 terminus; that terminus is restored from the germline J gene. The germline V gene has CDR1 MNHNS and CDR2 SASEGT. The CDR3 is 15 amino acids. The data originate from a study of T cells in women clearing cervical HPV infection. On the study more broadly: Case blood was drawn when the lesion was first found; control blood after infection became undetectable.

Prevalent HPV16 infections were excluded; only incident single HPV16 infections included. TCR beta CDR3 amplified by multiplex PCR from approximately 1,100 ng genomic DNA. TCRdb keeps only in-frame clones here, not all; method: immunoSEQ multiplex PCR. This listing includes 30,000 to 45,000 clones. Study-wide findings and caveats: Timing of associations relative to infection is unclear; T-cell subsets were not isolated.

This rearrangement joins TRBV6-1 to TRBJ2-5; 12 nucleotides agree with TRBD2. This clonotype originated in a woman between 18 and 70 years old with a cervical HPV16 infection that either progressed to CIN3+ or cleared (not recorded which). The sample was blood buffy coat. The CDR3: CASSELAGGPDTQYF. Partial CDR3 DNA: TGTGCCAGCAGTGAACTAGCGGGGGGGCCAGATACC.